Each of the 7 T cell receptor beta chains below was sequenced from the same sample in a study of shared clonotypes between healthy human individuals. Measured with immunoSEQ multiplex PCR; TCRdb has only the in-frame clones, and not every one. This sample has around 700,000 clones, with 55% to 85% found just once. Sequencing was carried out using memory CD4+ T cells sorted from blood. The subset is: CD45RA-negative fraction. Receptors originate from a woman aged 25 to 45 in good health.

This clone was seen once. The J gene is TRBJ2-5, the V gene TRBV27; possibly TRBD1 or TRBD2 for D (5 bases each). The J call may be mistaken, given a closer DNA end match to TRBJ2-7. This CDR3 region has 14 residues. CDR1 and CDR2 (germline): MNHEY, SMNVEV (reference sequence). The CDR3 sequence is CASSLQGPTYEQYF. The CDR3 nucleotides read TGTGCCAGCAGTTTACAGGGACCAACCTACGAGCAGTACTTC.

For this clone: This sequence may be a read error, since a much larger clone differs from it by one base. At the DNA level, this CDR3 is encoded by other sequences in the same sample as well. The chain carries TRBV5-1 and TRBJ1-3, with 7 bases lining up with TRBD1. V lost 4 bases to trimming and J lost 3 bases; unmatched junction nucleotides: 4. This CDR3 comprises 14 residues. The germline gives CDR1 SGHRS, CDR2 YFSETQ. The chain's CDR3 is CASSPGTDGNTIYF. The CDR3 DNA follows: TGCGCCAGCAGCCCTGGGACAGATGGAAACACCATATATTTT.

This CDR3 reads CASSPRVLNTGELFF. In nucleotides, the CDR3 is TGTGCCAGCAGCCCCAGGGTGTTGAACACCGGGGAGCTGTTTTTT. The chain recombines TRBV6-5 with TRBJ2-2; perhaps TRBD1 as D (5 bases). The CDR3 consists of 15 residues. Trimming took 6 bases from V and 1 from J, leaving 12 bases between them. Germline V gene data show CDR1 as MNHEY and CDR2 as SVGAGI.

The rearrangement joins TRBV11-3 to TRBJ1-2; a weak D match, TRBD1 (5 bases). This CDR3 has 17 amino acids. The germline gives CDR1 SGHNT, CDR2 YENEEA. V shed 5 bases and J shed 6 bases, with 25 bases lying between them. DNA of the CDR3: TGTGCCAGCAGCGGTAGATGGTGCAGGGTGAGGCCTCATGGCTACACCTTC. Amino acids: CASSGRWCRVRPHGYTF.

This clone has just a few counts. The chain couples TRBV6-1 to TRBJ1-1, with 10 nucleotides matching TRBD1. This CDR3 spans 15 amino acids. Germline loops: CDR1 MNHNS, CDR2 SASEGT. J gave up 11 bases and V 6 bases, and 15 bases lay outside the gene matches. The CDR3 DNA is TGTGCCAGCAGAGACAGGGGGCAACCCATTTGGGGGGCTTTCTTT. This encodes CASRDRGQPIWGAFF.

This clone was seen a few times. J is TRBJ2-3 and V is TRBV9, with 14 nucleotides matching TRBD2. In germline, CDR1 is SGDLS, CDR2 YYNGEE. The CDR3 covers 16 residues. Trimming cost V 1 base and J 5 bases; bases outside gene matches: 3. In nucleotides, the CDR3 is TGTGCCAGCAGCGTATCGGGACTAGCGGGAGAAGATACGCAGTATTTT. It translates to CASSVSGLAGEDTQYF. The variable domain in full, completed from reference TRBV9 and TRBJ2-3, reads DSGVTQTPKHLITATGQRVTLRCSPRSGDLSVYWYQQSLDQGLQFLIQYYNGEERAKGNILERFSAQQFPDLHSELNLSSLELGDSALYFCASSVSGLAGEDTQYFGPGTRLTVL.

The J gene is TRBJ1-1, the V gene TRBV5-4; D gene ambiguous. CDR1 SGHNT and CDR2 YYREEE come from the germline V gene (reference sequence). V shed 6 bases and J shed 3 bases, with 15 bases lying between them. The CDR3 runs 14 residues. CDR3 bases: TGTGCCAGCACGCGGGCATTAGAATACACTGAAGCTTTCTTT. Residues: CASTRALEYTEAFF.